The 19 T cell receptor beta chains presented below share a single source sample, sequenced in a study of blood T cell repertoires in COVID-19. Method: immunoSEQ multiplex PCR; TCRdb's copy keeps in-frame clones and lacks some. The sample holds roughly 200,000 clones, approximately 80% seen once. What was sequenced was peripheral blood. Every receptor here comes from a woman aged 45-60 years with active or convalescent COVID-19.

The chain couples TRBV7-2 to TRBJ1-1; D gene ambiguous. Germline CDR1 reads SGHTA; CDR2 reads FQGNSA. CDR3 size: 14 residues. V lost 5 bases to trimming and J lost 4 bases, with 14 bases between them. The CDR3 nucleotides read TGTGCCAGCAGCAGCACAGCTGCGGGCACTGAAGCTTTCTTT. This codes for CASSSTAAGTEAFF.

The chain has TRBV6-5 and TRBJ1-5, with a tentative D call TRBD1 (5 bases). Germline CDR1 reads MNHEY; CDR2 reads SVGAGI. The CDR3 covers 14 residues. Between the trimmed V and J ends, which lost 7 bases and 8 bases, there was a span of 18 bases. CDR3: CASTPFFRGEPQHF. The CDR3 region has the DNA TGTGCCAGCACCCCGTTTTTTCGGGGGGAGCCCCAGCATTTT.

The chain combines TRBV7-2 with TRBJ2-7, with TRBD2 matching 7 bases. This CDR3 has 14 amino acids. The germline CDR1 and CDR2 sequences are SGHTA and FQGNSA. V trimming: 5 bases; J trimming: 2 bases; junction bases outside the gene matches: 6. This CDR3 reads CASSTGGPPYEQYF. CDR3 DNA: TGTGCCAGCAGCACGGGGGGTCCCCCCTACGAGCAGTACTTC.

The CDR3 loop is CASSRTGGGEQYF. The CDR3 nucleotides read TGTGCCAGCAGCAGAACAGGGGGCGGCGAGCAGTACTTC. The chain combines TRBV11-3 with TRBJ2-7, with TRBD1 matching 9 bases. V shed 5 bases and J 6 bases; nucleotides not matched to a gene: 5. This CDR3 contains 13 residues. Germline CDR1 and CDR2: SGHNT and YENEEA.

This chain uses TRBV30 with TRBJ1-2; no clear D gene. This CDR3 region has 12 residues. Germline values: CDR1 GTSNPN, CDR2 SVGIG (reference sequence). V was pared by 3 bases and J by 8 bases, with 13 bases between. The CDR3, as DNA: TGTGCCTGGAGCCCCAACGGAGGGGGCTACACCTTC. It codes for CAWSPNGGGYTF.

In its sample, this clone was seen once. The chain links TRBV5-4 to TRBJ2-2, with TRBD1 matching over 7 bases. The germline V gene encodes CDR1 SGHNT and CDR2 YYREEE (reference sequence). Germline trimming cut 0 bases from V and 0 bases from J; bases unmatched to any gene: 5. The CDR3 is made up of 17 amino acids. CDR3 sequence: CASSLGQGLANTGELFF. CDR3 sequence (DNA): TGTGCCAGCAGCTTGGGACAGGGCCTAGCGAACACCGGGGAGCTGTTTTTT.

The chain links TRBV6-6 to TRBJ1-6; maybe TRBD1 (6 bases). The CDR3 sequence is 17 residues long. The germline V gene encodes CDR1 MNHNY and CDR2 SVGAGI (reference sequence). V lost 5 bases to trimming and J lost 8 bases, with 22 bases between them. CDR3 sequence reads: CASSHDQQGLTDSPLHF. The CDR3 DNA is TGTGCCAGCAGTCACGACCAACAGGGCCTTACCGATTCACCCCTCCACTTT.

The chain carries TRBV30 and TRBJ1-5; D remains ambiguous. The germline V gene has CDR1 GTSNPN and CDR2 SVGIG (reference sequence). Trimming took off 5 bases at V and 4 bases at J, with 9 bases between the two ends. The CDR3 runs 12 residues. The CDR3 DNA sequence: TGTGCCTGGGGACCGGGGAATCAGCCCCAGCATTTT. This encodes CAWGPGNQPQHF.

The V and J genes are TRBV5-1 and TRBJ1-3; TRBD1 matches 7 bases. The germline V gene has CDR1 SGHRS and CDR2 YFSETQ. Trimming cost V 2 bases and J 0 bases; bases outside gene matches: 8. This CDR3 has 17 amino acids. The CDR3 region has the DNA TGCGCCAGCAGCTTAACAGGGGCCCCCGACTCTGGAAACACCATATATTTT. This encodes CASSLTGAPDSGNTIYF.

The chain joins TRBV2 to TRBJ1-4; TRBD1 might be the D (5 bases). CDR3 length equals 14 residues. Germline V gene data show CDR1 as SNHLY and CDR2 as FYNNEI. The V end was cut by 4 bases, the J end by 4 bases, with 10 bases between. This CDR3 is CASSGDSFNEKLFF. The DNA of the CDR3 is TGTGCCAGCAGTGGTGACAGTTTTAATGAAAAACTGTTTTTT.

This chain joins TRBV9 and TRBJ2-7; TRBD1 is a possible D gene (6 bases). Germline CDR1 is SGDLS and CDR2 is YYNGEE. The CDR3 covers 13 residues. Trimming took off 0 bases at V and 7 bases at J, with 11 bases between the two ends. The CDR3 sequence is CASSVGEGVEQYF. For the CDR3, the DNA is TGTGCCAGCAGCGTAGGAGAGGGGGTGGAGCAGTACTTC.

The rearrangement joins TRBV4-1 to TRBJ2-1, with TRBD2 matching over 8 bases. The CDR3 has 19 amino acids. Germline loops: CDR1 MGHRA, CDR2 YSYEKL. V gave up 0 bases and J gave up 5 bases; unmatched junction bases: 15. The CDR3 protein is CASSQDPHRSGSSDNEQFF. The CDR3 DNA sequence: TGCGCCAGCAGCCAAGATCCCCATCGCAGCGGGAGTAGCGACAATGAGCAGTTCTTC.

V gene TRBV4-3 combines with J gene TRBJ1-1, with TRBD1 matching over 7 bases. The CDR3 contains 14 residues. With 0 bases clipped from V and 5 bases from J, the junction kept 3 bases outside the gene matches. From germline, CDR1 is LGHNA and CDR2 YSLEER. Here the CDR3 reads CASSQDDRVTEAFF. The CDR3 DNA follows: TGCGCCAGCAGCCAAGATGACAGGGTAACTGAAGCTTTCTTT.

V gene TRBV7-2 combines with J gene TRBJ2-2; D is perhaps TRBD1 (6 bases). V was pared by 4 bases and J by 3 bases, with 18 bases between. CDR1 SGHTA and CDR2 FQGNSA come from the germline V gene. CDR3 length: 17 amino acids. CDR3 bases: TGTGCCAGCAGCTCCCATACCCCCGCAGGGGACACCGGGGAGCTGTTTTTT. Protein sequence: CASSSHTPAGDTGELFF. Full variable domain (outside the CDR3, taken from reference TRBV7-2 and TRBJ2-2): GAGVSQSPSNKVTEKGKDVELRCDPISGHTALYWYRQSLGQGLEFLIYFQGNSAPDKSGLPSDRFSAERTGGSVSTLTIQRTQQEDSAVYLCASSSHTPAGDTGELFFGEGSRLTVL.

The V gene is TRBV7-2, the J gene TRBJ2-5; D might be TRBD1 (6 bases). The V and J ends lost 5 bases and 1 base respectively, with 14 bases between them. CDR1 is SGHTA and CDR2 is FQGNSA in the germline V gene. This CDR3 has 15 residues. The CDR3 sequence: CASSPGTNFQETQYF. The CDR3 DNA reads as TGTGCCAGCAGCCCCGGGACAAACTTCCAAGAGACCCAGTACTTC.

The chain uses TRBV2 and TRBJ1-4; tentative D call: TRBD1 (5 bases). Germline V gene data show CDR1 as SNHLY and CDR2 as FYNNEI. The CDR3 is made up of 15 amino acids. Trimming stripped 5 bases from V and 2 bases from J, with 12 bases between. The CDR3 spells CASSWQGSTNEKLFF. The CDR3 nucleotides read TGTGCCAGCAGTTGGCAGGGCTCCACTAATGAAAAACTGTTTTTT.

This clone has just one count. The chain combines TRBV4-3 with TRBJ1-4, with 10 positions matching TRBD1. The CDR3 extends over 16 amino acids. Losses at the gene ends were 2 bases for V and 8 bases for J; bases not matched to a gene: 8. Germline V lookup: CDR1 LGHNA, CDR2 YSLEER. The CDR3 DNA follows: TGCGCCAGCAGCCAATCACAACGGGACAGGGGCGAAAAACTGTTTTTT. Amino acids: CASSQSQRDRGEKLFF.

This chain uses TRBV29-1 with TRBJ2-7, with 9 positions matching TRBD1. With V trimmed by 7 bases and J by 2 bases, 6 bases remained unmatched. Per germline, CDR1 SQVTM and CDR2 ANQGSEA. The CDR3 has 13 residues. CDR3 sequence reads: CSARRDRAYEQYF. As DNA, the CDR3 is TGCAGCGCCCGCCGGGACAGGGCCTACGAGCAGTACTTC.

V usage is TRBV12-1 and J usage is TRBJ1-5. TRBV12-1 is described as a pseudogene. The CDR3 extends over 13 amino acids. The CDR3 loop reads CASSAGVNQPQHF. DNA of the CDR3: TGTGCCAGCAGCGCCGGGGTTAATCAGCCCCAGCATTTT.